This TCR beta chain derives from a study of human T cells and chemical hapten exposure. About the research overall: DPC 0.01% went on the upper back by patch test, with reading at 6 days.

Study-wide findings and caveats: The immune response of these alopecia patients might not match healthy individuals'.

Specified time point: patch test 3, about 24 weeks after DPC sensitization. The treatment denotes: therapeutic diphenylcyclopropenone sensitization with weekly scalp DPC. Non-pregnant alopecia patients aged 18 to 70, suitable for DPC therapy. A word on this clonotype: What it recognizes is unknown.

Under the authors' procedure: Per-sample TCR counts ranged from about 20,000 to 690,600, median about 98,000. TCRdb used MiXCR to reprocess the RACE reads, holding one entry per CDR3 protein. The V and J calls shown here were made by TCRdb, not taken from the authors' results. The table records about 82,000 distinct CDR3 sequences, around 13% of them present only once. V trimming: 6 bases; J trimming: 2 bases; junction bases outside the gene matches: 6. Germline CDR1 and CDR2: SQVTM and ANQGSEA. This CDR3 is 13 amino acids long. The source material was whole blood, sampled in connection with sensitization to the hapten diphenylcyclopropenone (DPC). The chain employs TRBV29-1 and TRBJ1-2; 7 positions match TRBD1. The clonotype was recovered from a woman aged 45 to 65 with alopecia areata. Some clones in this sample may be carry-over from other donors' samples. The CDR3 DNA reads as TGCAGCGTCGTTACGACAGGGAACTATGGCTACACCTTC. Protein product: CSVVTTGNYGYTF.